A selection of T cell receptor beta chains follows, all from one sample in a study of CD8 T cells in ankylosing spondylitis. Via MiXCR, TCRdb re-called the 5' RACE reads, giving one row per CDR3 protein. The table records tens of thousands of distinct CDR3 sequences, under 30% of them present only once. Sequenced input: blood, either unsorted or a sorted T cell fraction (not recorded which). The receptors stem from a male donor with ankylosing spondylitis or in good health (not recorded which). Each CDR3 is given with its conserved first and last residue. The D gene is left open where the match is weak. Clone size appears in some rows only: once, few, many, or a class for an expanded clone.

CDR3 DNA: TGTGCCAGCAGCCTCTGGGAGGCCGGGGAGCTGTTTTTT; CDR3 protein: CASSLWEAGELFF; D gene: .; J gene: TRBJ2-2; V gene: TRBV6-6; clone size: .
CDR3 DNA: TGCAGTGCTAGACATAGTGGTCAGCCCCAGCATTTT; CDR3 protein: CSARHSGQPQHF; D gene: .; J gene: TRBJ1-5; V gene: TRBV20-1; clone size: many
CDR3 DNA: TGTGCCAGCAGCTTATACGGGGGAGGCTACCCCTTC; CDR3 protein: CASSLYGGGYPF; D gene: .; J gene: TRBJ1-2; V gene: TRBV7-2; clone size: .
CDR3 DNA: TGCAGCGTTGACTACAGACTGAGGGACACTGAAGCTTTCTTT; CDR3 protein: CSVDYRLRDTEAFF; D gene: .; J gene: TRBJ1-1; V gene: TRBV29-1; clone size: few
CDR3 DNA: TGTGCCAGCTCACCTAGACAGGCCGCAGTTCTTGTCTATGGCTACACCTTC; CDR3 protein: CASSPRQAAVLVYGYTF; D gene: .; J gene: TRBJ1-2; V gene: TRBV18; clone size: .
CDR3 DNA: TGTGCCAGCACAACAGGGGCCCGGGGTGAAGCTTTCTTT; CDR3 protein: CASTTGARGEAFF; D gene: TRBD1; J gene: TRBJ1-1; V gene: TRBV6-1; clone size: few
CDR3 DNA: TGCGCCAGCAGTGCGGGACAGACCTTCGGGAAGGACAATGAGCAGTTCTTC; CDR3 protein: CASSAGQTFGKDNEQFF; D gene: .; J gene: TRBJ2-1; V gene: TRBV5-1; clone size: few
CDR3 DNA: TGTGCCAGCAGTCGTCCCGGGACGGTAACCTACGAGCAGTACTTC; CDR3 protein: CASSRPGTVTYEQYF; D gene: .; J gene: TRBJ2-7; V gene: TRBV7-9; clone size: few
CDR3 DNA: TGTGCCACCCACAGGGGATTGTATAATTCACCCCTCCACTTT; CDR3 protein: CATHRGLYNSPLHF; D gene: TRBD1; J gene: TRBJ1-6; V gene: TRBV2; clone size: .
CDR3 DNA: TGCGCCAGCAGTACTAGCCCCTACAATGAGCAGTTCTTC; CDR3 protein: CASSTSPYNEQFF; D gene: .; J gene: TRBJ2-1; V gene: TRBV10-2; clone size: .
CDR3 DNA: TGTGCCAGCAGTTTACGCTGGAGGCGGAAATGGGAGCAGTTCTTC; CDR3 protein: CASSLRWRRKWEQFF; D gene: .; J gene: TRBJ2-1; V gene: TRBV28; clone size: few
CDR3 DNA: TGTGCCAGCAGCTTAGGCTACTTGAACACTGAAGCTTTCTTT; CDR3 protein: CASSLGYLNTEAFF; D gene: .; J gene: TRBJ1-1; V gene: TRBV7-9; clone size: .
CDR3 DNA: TGTGCCAGCGGGTTACTAGAGACCCAGTACTTC; CDR3 protein: CASGLLETQYF; D gene: .; J gene: TRBJ2-5; V gene: TRBV11-2; clone size: .
CDR3 DNA: TGTGCCAGCAGTTTATCTTGGGCAGCCATAACCAATCAGCCCCAGCATTTT; CDR3 protein: CASSLSWAAITNQPQHF; D gene: .; J gene: TRBJ1-5; V gene: TRBV28; clone size: .
CDR3 DNA: TGCAGTGCTAGAGATTCCGCAAACATTCAGTACTTC; CDR3 protein: CSARDSANIQYF; D gene: .; J gene: TRBJ2-4; V gene: TRBV20-1; clone size: few
CDR3 DNA: TGCGCCAGCAGCTTTGGCGGCACCGGTAGAGCTTTCTTT; CDR3 protein: CASSFGGTGRAFF; D gene: .; J gene: TRBJ1-1; V gene: TRBV5-1; clone size: few
CDR3 DNA: TGCAGTGCTAGACCGGGGACAGGTGTCTCCTACGAGCAGTACTTC; CDR3 protein: CSARPGTGVSYEQYF; D gene: TRBD1; J gene: TRBJ2-7; V gene: TRBV20-1; clone size: .
CDR3 DNA: TGCGCCAGCAGCCTCCGACCGACAGGGTTGGGTGAAGCTTTCTTT; CDR3 protein: CASSLRPTGLGEAFF; D gene: TRBD1; J gene: TRBJ1-1; V gene: TRBV5-1; clone size: .
CDR3 DNA: TGCGCCAGCAGCCCTCCCGCGGGACTAGCGGTTTATACGCAGTATTTT; CDR3 protein: CASSPPAGLAVYTQYF; D gene: TRBD2; J gene: TRBJ2-3; V gene: TRBV5-1; clone size: few
CDR3 DNA: TGTGCCAGCAGTTTCCCCGGGGAGACCCAGTACTTC; CDR3 protein: CASSFPGETQYF; D gene: .; J gene: TRBJ2-5; V gene: TRBV6-5; clone size: many
CDR3 DNA: TGCAGTGCTAGTCGAATTCTGCGGATTTACTCCTACGAGCAGTACTTC; CDR3 protein: CSASRILRIYSYEQYF; D gene: .; J gene: TRBJ2-7; V gene: TRBV20-1; clone size: .
CDR3 DNA: TGTGCCAGCAGTTCCGGTAATTCACCCCTCCACTTT; CDR3 protein: CASSSGNSPLHF; D gene: .; J gene: TRBJ1-6; V gene: TRBV28; clone size: many
CDR3 DNA: TGCAGCGTTGAAGGGGGGGGTCCAGATACGCAGTATTTT; CDR3 protein: CSVEGGGPDTQYF; D gene: TRBD2; J gene: TRBJ2-3; V gene: TRBV29-1; clone size: many
CDR3 DNA: TGCGCCAGCAGCCCACGACGGTACGCGAACACCGGGGAGCTGTTTTTT; CDR3 protein: CASSPRRYANTGELFF; D gene: .; J gene: TRBJ2-2; V gene: TRBV5-1; clone size: many
CDR3 DNA: TGTGCCAGCAGTCGGGGACTAGCGGGAGGGCGGGAGCAGTACTTC; CDR3 protein: CASSRGLAGGREQYF; D gene: TRBD2; J gene: TRBJ2-7; V gene: TRBV6-1; clone size: once
CDR3 DNA: TGCGCCAGCAGCCAAGCGGTGGGCGAGCAGTACTTC; CDR3 protein: CASSQAVGEQYF; D gene: .; J gene: TRBJ2-7; V gene: TRBV4-1; clone size: few
CDR3 DNA: TGTGCCAGCAGCTTGGTTGGCAGTAATGAGCAGTTCTTC; CDR3 protein: CASSLVGSNEQFF; D gene: .; J gene: TRBJ2-1; V gene: TRBV5-6; clone size: few
CDR3 DNA: TGCGCCAGCAGCTTACAGGGTCCCCCAGATACGCAGTATTTT; CDR3 protein: CASSLQGPPDTQYF; D gene: .; J gene: TRBJ2-3; V gene: TRBV5-1; clone size: few
CDR3 DNA: TGCGCCAGCAGCTTGGGTAGGGACAATGGGAATACGCAGTATTTT; CDR3 protein: CASSLGRDNGNTQYF; D gene: .; J gene: TRBJ2-3; V gene: TRBV5-1; clone size: .